The TCR beta chain described here comes from a study of cytomegalovirus exposure and HLA in healthy donors. Notes on the study in general: The investigators catalogued 164 TCR beta chains as cytomegalovirus-associated. Most TCR sequences were uncommon, yet certain public TCRs appeared in many donors. In a later analysis, first-cohort TCR clusters were found to tend to co-occur in the approximately 110 validation repertoires.

Comment on this clone: Antigen: not known.

Sequenced by immunoSEQ multiplex PCR; TCRdb stores in-frame clones only, minus some. The sample carries about 160,000 clones, over 85% recorded once. The germline V gene encodes CDR1 SNHLY and CDR2 FYNNEI. Losses at the gene ends were 8 bases for V and 5 bases for J; bases not matched to a gene: 3. This CDR3 is 12 amino acids long. This chain joins TRBV2 and TRBJ1-1, with 9 positions matching TRBD1. Sequencing was done on a sample of PBMCs. This TCR was recovered from a man aged 18 to 35 in good health and CMV-seropositive. Written as DNA, the CDR3 is TGTGCCAGCCGACAGGGGGGAACTGAAGCTTTCTTT. Its translation: CASRQGGTEAFF.